The 3 T cell receptor beta chains below come from one sample, sequenced in a study of T cell changes during pregnancy in multiple sclerosis. TCRdb's table, derived via immunoSEQ multiplex PCR, lists solely in-frame clones and lacks some. The sample consists of around 64,000 clones, 85% to 95% of them appearing once. Material: CD4+ T cells from peripheral blood mononuclear cells, obtained after pregnancy. Receptor source: a female donor with multiple sclerosis, enrolled in a pregnancy study.

J is TRBJ1-1 and V is TRBV27, with D possibly being TRBD1 (6 bases). Germline V gene sequence: CDR1 MNHEY, CDR2 SMNVEV (reference sequence). Deletions cut 3 bases from V and 0 bases from J, with 11 bases between. The CDR3 loop spans 15 amino acids. CDR3 sequence reads: CASSFSTGMNTEAFF. The CDR3 DNA reads as TGTGCCAGCAGTTTTTCGACAGGAATGAACACTGAAGCTTTCTTT.

The chain links TRBV5-4 to TRBJ2-7; D is possibly TRBD2 (6 bases). V was trimmed by 4 bases and J by 4 bases, leaving 21 bases between them. The CDR3 length is 16 residues. Per germline, CDR1 SGHNT and CDR2 YYREEE (reference sequence). As DNA, the CDR3 is TGTGCCAGCAGCCCCAGGCCGGGACGGAGGGATTACGAGCAGTACTTC. It specifies CASSPRPGRRDYEQYF.

The V call is TRBV30, the J call TRBJ2-1, with a weak D call TRBD2 (5 bases). V was shortened by 3 bases and J by 9 bases, with 15 bases between the two germline ends. This CDR3 contains 13 residues. Germline V CDR1 and CDR2: GTSNPN, SVGIG (reference sequence). The CDR3 region has the DNA TGTGCCTGGAGAAGATTGCGAAGCGGTGAGCAGTTCTTC. Its translation is CAWRRLRSGEQFF.